This T cell receptor (beta chain) appears in the sequencing data of a study of cytomegalovirus exposure and HLA in healthy donors. The CDR3 has 11 residues. Germline V gene lookup returns CDR1 SNHLY and CDR2 FYNNEI. TCRdb keeps only in-frame clones here, not all; method: immunoSEQ multiplex PCR. The data contain about 200,000 clones, roughly 81% of them seen just once; the ten biggest clones take up 0.95% to 1.5%. Sequencing was done on a sample of PBMCs. The receptor's source is a woman in her 30s in good health and CMV-seronegative. This sequence joins TRBV2 and TRBJ1-1; D is unresolved. The CDR3 nucleotides are TGTCCCCAACGTCGGGACACTGAAGCTTTCTTT. As protein: CPQRRDTEAFF. Complete variable domain (other parts from reference TRBV2 and TRBJ1-1): EPEVTQTPSHQVTQMGQEVILRCVPISNHLYFYWYRQILGQKVEFLVSFYNNEISEKSEIFDDQFSVERPDGSNFTLKIRSTKLEDSAMYFCPQRRDTEAFFGQGTRLTVV.